A selection of T cell receptor beta chains follows, all from one sample in a study of neurological immune-mediated disorders. Via MiXCR, TCRdb re-called the 5' RACE reads, giving one row per CDR3 protein. The table records 40,000 or so distinct CDR3 sequences, around 3.1% of them present only once. The source material was PBMCs. The receptors stem from a woman aged 55-75 years with multiple sclerosis. Each CDR3 is given with its conserved first and last residue. The D gene is left open where the match is weak. Rows give clone size only sometimes, using once, few, many, or a class for an expanded clone.

D,size,length,J,V,CDR3,DNA
TRBD1,many,13,TRBJ2-7,TRBV20-1,CSARTGSSYEQYF,TGCAGTGCGCGGACAGGGAGCTCCTACGAGCAGTACTTC
.,many,15,TRBJ2-2,TRBV5-1,CASSLDQTNTGELFF,TGCGCCAGCAGCTTGGACCAGACGAACACCGGGGAGCTGTTTTTT
.,many,14,TRBJ2-5,TRBV5-1,CASSSGEGLETQYF,TGCGCCAGCAGCTCGGGGGAAGGGCTAGAGACCCAGTACTTC
TRBD1,many,14,TRBJ1-5,TRBV12-3/TRBV12-4,CASSGTGPTQPQHF,TGTGCCAGCAGCGGGACAGGACCTACTCAGCCCCAGCATTTT
.,many,15,TRBJ2-6,TRBV29-1,CSVAGHNSGANVLTF,TGCAGCGTTGCGGGACACAACTCTGGGGCCAACGTCCTGACTTTC
.,many,14,TRBJ2-7,TRBV5-1,CASSLVVGTYEQYF,TGCGCCAGCAGCTTGGTTGTTGGGACGTACGAGCAGTACTTC
.,many,17,TRBJ2-2,TRBV7-9,CASSSVGGPSNTGELFF,TGTGCCAGCAGCTCGGTGGGGGGACCATCGAACACCGGGGAGCTGTTTTTT
.,many,14,TRBJ2-1,TRBV20-1,CSAVRGGSYNEQFF,TGCAGTGCCGTCAGGGGGGGATCCTACAATGAGCAGTTCTTC
TRBD2,many,17,TRBJ2-5,TRBV12-3/TRBV12-4,CASSTRELAGVGETQYF,TGTGCCAGCAGTACAAGGGAACTAGCGGGGGTCGGAGAGACCCAGTACTTC
.,many,14,TRBJ2-3,TRBV5-1,CASSLGTSTDTQYF,TGCGCCAGCAGCCTAGGGACCAGCACAGATACGCAGTATTTT
TRBD2,many,12,TRBJ2-1,TRBV7-9,CASSIIPGLAFF,TGTGCCAGCAGCATAATACCGGGACTAGCGTTCTTC
.,many,15,TRBJ2-4,TRBV20-1,CSASPSGTIKNIQYF,TGCAGTGCTAGTCCCTCCGGGACAATAAAAAACATTCAGTACTTC
.,many,17,TRBJ2-7,TRBV24-1,CATSDLKGTGTAYEQYF,TGTGCCACCAGTGATTTGAAGGGGACGGGGACCGCCTACGAGCAGTACTTC
.,many,16,TRBJ2-3,TRBV5-5,CASSLDVGLNTDTQYF,TGTGCCAGCAGCTTGGATGTTGGACTCAACACAGATACGCAGTATTTT
.,many,13,TRBJ2-7,TRBV12-3/TRBV12-4,CASRRGQNYEQYF,TGTGCCAGCAGGCGGGGACAAAACTACGAGCAGTACTTC
TRBD1,.,14,TRBJ1-3,TRBV20-1,CSVAPTGERNTIYF,TGCAGTGTTGCACCGACAGGGGAGAGAAACACCATATATTTT
TRBD1,many,14,TRBJ1-2,TRBV20-1,CSARDDRGLYGYTF,TGCAGTGCTAGAGATGACAGGGGGCTCTATGGCTACACCTTC
TRBD1,many,14,TRBJ2-7,TRBV6-2/TRBV6-3,CASSWGQGVYEQYF,TGTGCCAGCAGCTGGGGACAGGGGGTCTACGAGCAGTACTTC
.,many,14,TRBJ1-5,TRBV21-1,CASSNRLGNQPQHF,TGTGCCAGCAGCAATCGGTTGGGCAATCAGCCCCAGCATTTT
TRBD1,many,14,TRBJ1-4,TRBV3-1,CASSQTGGGEKLFF,TGTGCCAGCAGCCAGACAGGGGGCGGTGAAAAACTGTTTTTT
.,many,16,TRBJ1-1,TRBV5-1,CASSLEQGHLNTEAFF,TGCGCCAGCAGCTTGGAGCAGGGCCACTTGAACACTGAAGCTTTCTTT
.,few,14,TRBJ1-3,TRBV5-1,CASSLAGGRKNIYF,TGCGCCAGCAGCTTGGCGGGAGGGAGAAAAAACATATATTTT
.,many,15,TRBJ2-1,TRBV5-1,CASSLGRNSYNEQFF,TGCGCCAGCAGCTTGGGACGCAATTCTTACAATGAGCAGTTCTTC
.,once,14,TRBJ1-1,TRBV25-1,CASSWSEGGTEAFF,TGTGCCAGCAGTTGGTCCGAAGGGGGGACTGAAGCTTTCTTT
TRBD1,.,14,TRBJ1-1,TRBV3-1,CASSQVQGDTEAFF,TGTGCCAGCAGCCAAGTCCAGGGGGACACTGAAGCTTTCTTT
.,many,14,TRBJ1-1,TRBV6-1,CASSERGGFTEAFF,TGTGCCAGCAGTGAAAGGGGTGGTTTCACTGAAGCTTTCTTT
TRBD1,many,14,TRBJ2-1,TRBV10-3,CAISGDRGSNEQFF,TGTGCCATCAGTGGAGACAGGGGGTCCAATGAGCAGTTCTTC
TRBD1,many,14,TRBJ2-3,TRBV5-1,CASTQTGGSDTQYF,TGCGCCAGCACCCAGACAGGGGGGTCAGATACGCAGTATTTT
TRBD1,few,14,TRBJ1-1,TRBV20-1,CSAERDRGPGGAFF,TGCAGTGCTGAACGGGACAGGGGGCCCGGCGGAGCTTTCTTT
.,many,13,TRBJ1-6,TRBV27,CASRADRFSPLHF,TGTGCCAGCAGAGCCGACAGGTTTTCACCCCTCCACTTT
.,.,17,TRBJ1-3,TRBV5-1,CASSPRNRHLGGNTIYF,TGCGCCAGCAGCCCCAGGAACCGACACCTCGGTGGAAACACCATATATTTT
.,many,14,TRBJ2-7,TRBV6-6,CASSYSAVSYEQYF,TGTGCCAGCAGTTACTCGGCAGTCTCCTACGAGCAGTACTTC
TRBD2,many,16,TRBJ2-3,TRBV6-5,CASRGLAGADTDTQYF,TGTGCCAGCAGAGGACTAGCGGGGGCCGACACAGATACGCAGTATTTT
.,many,13,TRBJ2-3,TRBV7-2,CASSLQGLDTQYF,TGTGCCAGCAGCTTACAGGGTTTGGATACGCAGTATTTT
TRBD1,.,14,TRBJ2-7,TRBV5-1,CASSFGTGTSEQYF,TGCGCCAGCAGCTTCGGGACAGGTACCAGCGAGCAGTACTTC
.,many,12,TRBJ1-1,TRBV29-1,CSVASGNTEAFF,TGCAGCGTTGCCTCTGGGAACACTGAAGCTTTCTTT
TRBD1,many,13,TRBJ1-2,TRBV5-1,CASSSQGAWGYTF,TGCGCCAGCAGCTCTCAGGGGGCTTGGGGCTACACCTTC
TRBD1,many,22,TRBJ2-6,TRBV12-3/TRBV12-4,CASRTGFPSYEGSFSGANVLTF,TGTGCCAGCAGGACAGGGTTCCCATCATACGAGGGTTCATTCTCTGGGGCCAACGTCCTGACTTTC
.,medium-sized,12,TRBJ1-5,TRBV29-1,CSVSERNQPQHF,TGCAGCGTTTCAGAGCGCAATCAGCCCCAGCATTTT
.,many,13,TRBJ1-5,TRBV20-1,CSAGGGGRQPQHF,TGCAGTGCGGGAGGCGGCGGCCGTCAGCCCCAGCATTTT
TRBD1,many,12,TRBJ2-1,TRBV20-1,CSASDRGDEQFF,TGCAGTGCTTCGGACAGGGGAGACGAGCAGTTCTTC
TRBD1,many,17,TRBJ1-1,TRBV6-1,CASRPGQGKESGTEAFF,TGTGCCAGCAGGCCGGGACAGGGTAAAGAATCGGGAACTGAAGCTTTCTTT
TRBD1,.,16,TRBJ1-6,TRBV7-9,CASSLSGTGQNSPLHF,TGTGCCAGCAGTCTATCCGGGACAGGACAGAATTCACCCCTCCACTTT
.,medium-sized,12,TRBJ2-1,TRBV10-3,CAINWGNNEQFF,TGTGCCATCAATTGGGGGAACAATGAGCAGTTCTTC
TRBD1,many,12,TRBJ2-7,TRBV18,CASSPGRGNQYF,TGTGCCAGCTCACCAGGCAGGGGGAATCAGTACTTC
TRBD1,many,13,TRBJ1-1,TRBV12-3/TRBV12-4,CASRGGGYGEAFF,TGTGCCAGCAGAGGAGGGGGCTATGGTGAAGCTTTCTTT